The 17 T cell receptor beta chains below were found in one sample sequenced in a study of T-cell memory formation after mild COVID-19. TCRdb passed the 5' RACE reads through MiXCR, listing each CDR3 protein once. This repertoire shows 55,000 to 80,000 distinct CDR3 sequences, less than 9.5% found once; its top ten account for around 1.2%. The specimen was PBMCs or a T cell subset sorted from them (not recorded which). The source of these receptors is a man between 18 and 35 years old who had mild COVID-19 (a few samples of this study predate the infection). Cell type and time point are not known.

This clonotype was seen at least ten times. The CDR3: CASRTGSSYNSPLHF. CDR3 coding DNA: TGTGCCAGCAGAACGGGAAGCTCCTATAATTCACCCCTCCACTTT. The J gene is TRBJ1-6, the V gene TRBV13; D not resolved. In germline, CDR1 is PRHDT, CDR2 FYEKMQ (reference sequence). V was trimmed by 6 bases and J by 0 bases, leaving 9 bases between them. The CDR3 contains 15 residues.

A few counts support this clonotype. CDR3 DNA: TGTGCCAGCAATTCAGGGGGTCACAATGAGCAGTTCTTC. It encodes CASNSGGHNEQFF. V is TRBV21-1 and J is TRBJ2-1; the table's D call, TRBD1, was not checked against the DNA. TRBV21-1 is a pseudogene locus. The CDR3 consists of 13 residues.

J is TRBJ2-1 and V is TRBV2; TRBD1 aligns across 8 bases. The junction had 2 bases not matched to a gene; V was cut back by 6 bases and J by 10 bases. Germline lookup yields CDR1 SNHLY and CDR2 FYNNEI. The CDR3 consists of 11 residues. CDR3 bases: TGTGCCAGCAGACAGGGGGGAGAGCAGTTCTTC. Its translation: CASRQGGEQFF.

This clonotype has at least ten counts. CDR3 sequence: CASSLLLAGVNDAETQYF. The CDR3 DNA sequence: TGCGCCAGCAGCTTGCTTCTAGCGGGGGTAAACGACGCAGAGACCCAGTACTTC. This sequence joins TRBV5-1 and TRBJ2-5; TRBD2 matches at 10 bases. The CDR3 covers 18 residues. The ends lost 1 base at V and 4 bases at J; junction bases unmatched: 13. Germline-derived CDR1 and CDR2 are SGHRS and YFSETQ. Full variable domain (outside the CDR3, taken from reference TRBV5-1 and TRBJ2-5): KAGVTQTPRYLIKTRGQQVTLSCSPISGHRSVSWYQQTPGQGLQFLFEYFSETQRNKGNFPGRFSGRQFSNSRSEMNVSTLELGDSALYLCASSLLLAGVNDAETQYFGPGTRLLVL.

This clonotype has a count of ten or more. CDR3 bases: TGCAGTGCAAGGGGACTTCGCAAAAACATTCAGTACTTC. Amino acids: CSARGLRKNIQYF. This rearrangement joins TRBV20-1 to TRBJ2-4; D perhaps matches TRBD2 (6 bases). The CDR3 has 13 residues. Germline V gives CDR1 DFQATT, CDR2 SNEGSKA (reference sequence). Deletions cut 6 bases from V and 3 bases from J, with 12 bases between.

The DNA for the CDR3 is TGTGCCAGCAGCCCTCGAGGGGGGCCCCTGGAGGAGACCCAGTACTTC. Translating gives CASSPRGGPLEETQYF. This sequence joins TRBV7-9 and TRBJ2-5; D tentatively reads TRBD1 or TRBD2 (6 bases each). V lost 5 bases and J lost 5, with 21 bases in between. This CDR3 is 16 amino acids long. In germline, CDR1 is SEHNR, CDR2 FQNEAQ (reference sequence).

Many counts were recorded for this clonotype. The genes are TRBV6-1 and TRBJ2-7; D call uncertain. Germline V CDR1 and CDR2: MNHNS, SASEGT. The CDR3 spans 11 residues. The CDR3 nucleotides read TGTGCCAGCAGGGAAGTCTACGAGCAGTACGTC. It is translated as CASREVYEQYV.

This clonotype occurred a few times. The chain uses TRBV7-2 and TRBJ1-1; D is ambiguous. V was clipped by 5 bases and J by 4 bases, with 8 bases between them. This CDR3 contains 12 residues. Germline CDR1 reads SGHTA; CDR2 reads FQGNSA. The CDR3 DNA follows: TGTGCCAGCAGCCCCCGGAGCACTGAAGCTTTCTTT. Amino acid sequence: CASSPRSTEAFF.

A few counts support this clonotype. This chain joins TRBV6-1 and TRBJ2-5; 13 bases match TRBD2. The junction had 8 bases not matched to a gene; V was cut back by 5 bases and J by 5 bases. The CDR3 sequence is 16 residues long. CDR1 is MNHNS, CDR2 SASEGT, per germline. Written as DNA, the CDR3 is TGTGCCAGCAGTTGGACTAGCGGGGGCCTTGGGGAGACCCAGTACTTC. Protein: CASSWTSGGLGETQYF.

This clonotype was observed a few times. The chain combines TRBV5-1 with TRBJ1-6, with 9 bases lining up with TRBD1. Germline trimming cut 5 bases from V and 10 bases from J; bases unmatched to any gene: 7. The CDR3 contains 14 residues. Germline CDR1 is SGHRS and CDR2 is YFSETQ. The CDR3 DNA follows: TGCGCCAGCAGACGGACAGGGGAGCGATCACCCCTCCACTTT. Translation: CASRRTGERSPLHF.

This clonotype was recorded at least ten times. V is TRBV2 and J is TRBJ2-5, with 11 bases identical to TRBD2. The CDR3 totals 14 residues. Looked up from germline, CDR1 is SNHLY and CDR2 is FYNNEI. J was trimmed by 2 bases and V by 8 bases; bases with no gene match: 4. The CDR3: CASGLAGGQETQYF. The CDR3 coding sequence is TGTGCCAGCGGATTAGCGGGGGGGCAAGAGACCCAGTACTTC. Combining the CDR3 with reference TRBV2 and TRBJ2-5 gives the whole variable domain EPEVTQTPSHQVTQMGQEVILRCVPISNHLYFYWYRQILGQKVEFLVSFYNNEISEKSEIFDDQFSVERPDGSNFTLKIRSTKLEDSAMYFCASGLAGGQETQYFGPGTRLLVL.

The chain joins TRBV7-2 to TRBJ2-4, with 10 bases fitting TRBD2. The CDR3 runs 15 residues. V shed 5 bases, J shed 9 bases, and the junction held 10 bases outside the gene matches. Germline loops: CDR1 SGHTA, CDR2 FQGNSA. This chain's CDR3 is CASSGQRGGHPIQYF. In DNA, the CDR3 is TGTGCCAGCAGCGGCCAGCGGGGGGGCCACCCCATTCAGTACTTC.

The rearrangement links TRBV6-6 to TRBJ2-7; D remains ambiguous. V was clipped by 2 bases and J by 0 bases, with 23 bases between them. CDR1 is MNHNY and CDR2 is SVGAGI in the germline V gene (reference sequence). This CDR3 has 19 amino acids. CDR3 protein: CASSYTGRSGAARSYEQYF. The CDR3 nucleotides read TGTGCCAGCAGTTACACTGGGCGGTCAGGCGCTGCGCGCTCCTACGAGCAGTACTTC.

A few counts support this clonotype. The chain has TRBV11-2 and TRBJ2-3, with D perhaps TRBD1 (5 bases). Germline V gene sequence: CDR1 SGHAT, CDR2 FQNNGV. The CDR3 has 13 residues. V lost 3 bases and J 4 bases, leaving 8 bases between the germline ends. The CDR3 bases are TGTGCCAGCAGCTTGAGACAGTCAGATACGCAGTATTTT. Its translation is CASSLRQSDTQYF. The variable domain in full, with the rest retrieved from reference TRBV11-2 and TRBJ2-3, is EAGVAQSPRYKIIEKRQSVAFWCNPISGHATLYWYQQILGQGPKLLIQFQNNGVVDDSQLPKDRFSAERLKGVDSTLKIQPAKLEDSAVYLCASSLRQSDTQYFGPGTRLTVL.

The chain is built from TRBV18 and TRBJ2-3; D is ambiguous. CDR1 KGHSH and CDR2 LQKENI come from the germline V gene. V was cut by 4 bases and J by 4 bases, with 9 bases left in between. The CDR3 contains 13 residues. The CDR3 bases are TGTGCCAGCTCACTAAGGAAGGCAGATACGCAGTATTTT. Its translation: CASSLRKADTQYF.

The chain employs TRBV5-1 and TRBJ1-2; D might be TRBD1 (6 bases). The length of the CDR3 is 14 residues. Germline loops: CDR1 SGHRS, CDR2 YFSETQ. Between the trimmed V and J ends, which lost 1 base and 2 bases, there was a span of 9 bases. The CDR3: CASSLTGQNYGYTF. For the CDR3, the DNA is TGCGCCAGCAGCTTGACAGGGCAGAACTATGGCTACACCTTC.

V gene TRBV29-1 combines with J gene TRBJ2-5; TRBD1 agrees at 7 bases. The junction had 6 bases not matched to a gene; V was cut back by 5 bases and J by 3 bases. Germline CDR1 reads SQVTM; CDR2 reads ANQGSEA. This CDR3 is built from 13 residues. The CDR3 spells CSVQPGQKETQYF. The CDR3 region has the DNA TGCAGCGTTCAACCGGGACAGAAAGAGACCCAGTACTTC.